A selection of T cell receptor beta chains follows, all from one sample in a study of cytomegalovirus exposure and HLA in healthy donors. The data were produced by immunoSEQ multiplex PCR, yet TCRdb's version contains in-frame clones alone and is incomplete. The table records about 90,000 clones, about 67% of them present only once. The sequencing sample was made of PBMCs. These TCRs come from a young woman in good health and CMV-seropositive. CDR3s include the opening cysteine and the closing phenylalanine or tryptophan. The D gene is left open where the match is weak. Some rows mark clone size as missing; the rest say once, few, many or name a class of expanded clone.

TRBD1,TRBV7-9,TRBJ1-5,once,CASSSDRGSGQPQHF,TGTGCCAGCAGCTCGGACAGGGGGAGCGGTCAGCCCCAGCATTTT
TRBD1,TRBV4-1,TRBJ2-7,few,CASSQRQGEGYEQYF,TGCGCCAGCAGCCAGCGACAGGGGGAAGGGTACGAGCAGTACTTC
NA,TRBV5-1,TRBJ2-2,NA,CASSLARGTGELFF,TGCGCCAGCAGCTTGGCACGGGGCACCGGGGAGCTGTTTTTT
NA,TRBV15,TRBJ2-5,NA,CATSRPPGMGHTGTQYF,TGTGCCACCAGCCGACCCCCGGGGATGGGCCACACCGGGACCCAGTACTTC
NA,TRBV7-9,TRBJ2-1,few,CASSSKGGPFYNEQFF,TGTGCCAGCAGTTCGAAGGGGGGGCCCTTCTACAATGAGCAGTTCTTC
TRBD2,TRBV7-2,TRBJ2-1,NA,CASSATSGRGNEQFF,TGTGCCAGCAGCGCGACTAGCGGGAGGGGAAATGAGCAGTTCTTC
TRBD1,TRBV29-1,TRBJ2-3,NA,CSVAGQGDADTQYF,TGCAGCGTTGCGGGACAGGGGGACGCAGATACGCAGTATTTT
NA,TRBV11-2,TRBJ2-2,NA,CASSLSLIGELFF,TGTGCCAGCAGCCTCTCGTTAATCGGGGAGCTGTTTTTT
TRBD2,TRBV13,TRBJ2-1,NA,CASSIKREIFDEQFF,TGTGCCAGCAGCATTAAGCGGGAGATCTTCGATGAGCAGTTCTTC
NA,TRBV5-1,TRBJ2-5,NA,CASSLASGVGVAQETQYF,TGCGCCAGCAGCTTGGCATCCGGGGTGGGAGTAGCCCAAGAGACCCAGTACTTC
TRBD1,TRBV19,TRBJ1-2,NA,CASSRDRGYGYTF,TGTGCCAGTAGTCGGGACAGGGGGTATGGCTACACCTTC
NA,TRBV18,TRBJ2-7,NA,CASSTTQGTYEQYF,TGTGCCAGCTCCACCACACAGGGTACCTACGAGCAGTACTTC
TRBD2,TRBV23-1,TRBJ2-7,NA,CASSQDLAGGLLSYEQYF,TGCGCCAGCAGCCAAGATCTAGCGGGGGGGCTTCTCTCCTACGAGCAGTACTTC
TRBD1,TRBV6-1,TRBJ1-5,NA,CASSDGQGGNQPQHF,TGTGCCAGCAGTGATGGCCAGGGGGGCAATCAGCCCCAGCATTTT
NA,TRBV11-2,TRBJ1-5,NA,CASSLGTSGNQPQHF,TGTGCCAGCAGCTTGGGGACATCGGGCAATCAGCCCCAGCATTTT
NA,TRBV5-6,TRBJ1-2,NA,CASSPTGLNYGYTF,TGTGCCAGCAGCCCCACAGGGCTCAACTATGGCTACACCTTC
NA,TRBV9,TRBJ2-3,NA,CASSGDTHTDTQYF,TGTGCCAGCAGCGGAGACACCCACACAGATACGCAGTATTTT
TRBD1,TRBV5-1,TRBJ1-1,few,CASSGRQGLNTEAFF,TGCGCCAGCAGCGGCAGACAGGGTTTGAACACTGAAGCTTTCTTT
TRBD1,TRBV9,TRBJ1-2,few,CASSVGVGGQGDGYTF,TGTGCCAGCAGCGTAGGTGTTGGGGGACAGGGGGATGGCTACACCTTC
TRBD1,TRBV7-3,TRBJ2-2,NA,CASSTDRGNTGELFF,TGTGCCAGCAGCACCGACAGGGGCAACACCGGGGAGCTGTTTTTT
NA,TRBV5-4,TRBJ2-7,NA,CASSLGGPGSYEQYF,TGTGCCAGCAGTTTGGGGGGTCCTGGGAGCTACGAGCAGTACTTC
NA,TRBV6-4,TRBJ2-6,NA,CASSEREGANVLTF,TGTGCCAGCAGTGAGAGGGAAGGGGCCAACGTCCTGACTTTC
NA,TRBV9,TRBJ2-2,NA,CASSRGGPGELFF,TGTGCCAGCAGTAGGGGGGGGCCGGGGGAGCTGTTTTTT
NA,TRBV5-6,TRBJ2-7,NA,CASSRLSYEQYF,TGTGCCAGCAGCCGGTTGAGCTACGAGCAGTACTTC
TRBD1,TRBV7-8,TRBJ2-1,NA,CASSLRDRAYNEQFF,TGTGCCAGCAGCTTGCGGGACAGGGCCTACAATGAGCAGTTCTTC
TRBD1,TRBV2,TRBJ1-4,NA,CASVRDRGEKLFF,TGTGCCAGCGTCAGGGACAGGGGTGAAAAACTGTTTTTT
TRBD2,TRBV19,TRBJ2-7,NA,CASSGRAYEQYF,TGTGCCAGTAGCGGGAGGGCCTACGAGCAGTACTTC
NA,TRBV25-1,TRBJ2-7,NA,CASSQGGTPGDEQYF,TGCGCCAGCAGCCAAGGTGGGACACCGGGCGACGAGCAGTACTTC
TRBD1,TRBV11-2,TRBJ1-1,few,CASSWDRGYTEAFF,TGTGCCAGCAGCTGGGACAGGGGGTACACTGAAGCTTTCTTT
NA,TRBV5-1,TRBJ1-6,once,CASSFGQGGTSPLHF,TGCGCCAGCAGCTTTGGGCAGGGTGGTACCTCGCCCCTCCACTTT
TRBD2,TRBV7-2,TRBJ2-1,NA,CASSIGLAGGNEQFF,TGTGCCAGCAGCATCGGACTAGCGGGAGGCAATGAGCAGTTCTTC
TRBD1,TRBV4-3,TRBJ2-7,NA,CASSQGQGTLKWYEQYF,TGCGCCAGCAGCCAGGGACAGGGTACGTTGAAGTGGTACGAGCAGTACTTC
TRBD1,TRBV15,TRBJ1-2,NA,CATRPDRGGYGYTF,TGTGCCACCAGACCGGACAGGGGCGGCTATGGCTACACCTTC
NA,TRBV9,TRBJ1-1,NA,CASSVSPGMNTEAFF,TGTGCCAGCAGCGTATCTCCGGGGATGAACACTGAAGCTTTCTTT
NA,TRBV27,TRBJ2-7,NA,CASSLTQSYEQYF,TGTGCCAGCAGTTTAACACAGTCCTACGAGCAGTACTTC
NA,TRBV6-6,TRBJ2-3,NA,CASSPTDTQYF,TGTGCCAGCAGTCCTACAGATACGCAGTATTTT
TRBD2,TRBV27,TRBJ2-2,NA,CASSFGLAGGGTGELFF,TGTGCCAGCAGTTTCGGACTAGCGGGGGGAGGAACCGGGGAGCTGTTTTTT